This T cell receptor (beta chain) was found in a study of blood T cell repertoires in COVID-19. Across the study: Acute and convalescent COVID-19 samples came from the United States, Italy and Spain. In each case, the material was cDNA or gDNA derived from T cells, B-cell-depleted T cells, or PBMCs.

CDR1 is MGHRA and CDR2 is YSYEKL in the germline V gene. Trimming shortened V by 1 base and J by 6 bases, and 15 bases separated the two germline ends. The CDR3 extends over 15 amino acids. Original data processing: Estimated nucleated cell counts came from reference gene primer amplification. Some clones are missing from TCRdb's copy, which holds only in-frame ones; the method was immunoSEQ multiplex PCR. V and J calls and clone size are as listed in that table; D and trimming were resolved from the DNA. Here the sample spans roughly 150,000 clones, 82% being singletons. The chain links TRBV4-1 to TRBJ1-2; weak D call: TRBD1 (6 bases). This receptor was taken from a human donor with acute or convalescent COVID-19. The donor label of this sample is uncertain. The sample was peripheral blood. CDR3 coding DNA: TGCGCCAGCAGCCAAGTCGGACGGGGGGGCCATGGCTACACCTTC. Protein: CASSQVGRGGHGYTF.